This T cell receptor (beta chain) was observed in a study of blood T cell repertoires in COVID-19. Study details: Samples taken during acute and convalescent COVID-19 were collected in the United States, Italy and Spain. In each case, the material was cDNA or gDNA derived from T cells, B-cell-depleted T cells, or PBMCs.

V dropped 4 bases and J dropped 5; count of bases not matched to a gene: 7. The germline CDR1 and CDR2 sequences are MDHEN and SYDVKM. The CDR3 has 15 residues. In the authors' workflow: Scientists estimated how many nucleated cells there were by amplifying reference gene primers. The protocol was immunoSEQ multiplex PCR, while the TCRdb copy is restricted to in-frame clones and leaves out a portion. V and J calls and clone size are given by that table; D and trimming were obtained from the DNA. The sample records roughly 230,000 clones, roughly 84% being singletons. The sequencing sample was made of peripheral blood. This receptor was obtained from a woman aged 50 to 60 with acute or convalescent COVID-19. V and J are TRBV28 and TRBJ2-1, with TRBD2 matching over 8 bases. As DNA, the CDR3 is TGTGCCAGCAGTTCCCCCGGGACTAGGGACAATGAGCAGTTCTTC. Residues: CASSSPGTRDNEQFF.